This is a list of T cell receptor beta chains from one sample in a study of regulatory T cells in long-lasting Graves disease. TCRdb fed the multiplex PCR reads into MiXCR, producing one record per CDR3 protein. In the table there are 400,000 to 650,000 distinct CDR3 sequences, about 16% of which are singletons. These same data were also listed under a study on T cells in Graves' hyperthyroidism and ophthalmopathy.

Sequencing used peripheral blood mononuclear cells (PBMCs), obtained at new diagnosis, from a patient treated with antithyroid drugs. Source of these receptors: a woman aged 40-60 years with Graves disease. The CDR3 runs from the conserved cysteine through the conserved F or W.

TRBV5-1 | CASSLRAGTLETQYF
TRBV20-1 | CSARSGESDTEAFF
TRBV7-9 | CASRPRDRDVCNQPQHF
TRBV11-2 | CASSLGKDTQYF
TRBV7-2 | CASSLASPQVGYNEQFF
TRBV6-1 | CASSQRGGMYAGELFF
TRBV12-3/TRBV12-4 | CASSFGGVLVGYTF
TRBV20-1 | CSASRTANSPLHF
TRBV2 | CASSSLEELFF
TRBV12-3/TRBV12-4 | CASRTSVSTDTQYF
TRBV7-3 | CASSLTSASGELFF
TRBV20-1 | CSAPTGIGYGYTF
TRBV11-1 | CASSSPDGWVDTQYF
TRBV15 | CATSRGGGETDTQYF
TRBV7-9 | CASSPTPANYGYTF
TRBV7-9 | CASSSTRPGGYGYTF
TRBV4-1 | CASSQASGGRIDTQYF
TRBV7-2 | CASSLSWYSNQPQHF
TRBV6-5 | CASSYSGGQGYGYTF
TRBV12-3/TRBV12-4 | CSSALNTGELFF
TRBV2 | CASTTYGRTNYGYTF
TRBV11-1 | CASSLEGETEAFF
TRBV2 | CASSGAGTRGYTF
TRBV20-1 | CSASPAPGATSSTDTQYF
TRBV28 | CASRFGGGDTEAFF
TRBV20-1 | CSAPRASANTEAFF
TRBV5-1 | CASPNLGTGQTTEQYF
TRBV6-2/TRBV6-3 | CASSYSKGNTIYF
TRBV18 | CASSPMAKSTDTQYF
TRBV19 | CACSIDHPSYTEAFF
TRBV6-1 | CASRGQGLPEQFF
TRBV18 | CASSLYGPNYEQYF
TRBV6-5 | CASSSRNQFLYEQYF
TRBV24-1 | CATSDAAGGGVDTQYF
TRBV5-5 | CASSPDGSLWGYTF
TRBV10-3 | CAMGDGTGHYYEQYF
TRBV27 | CASSLSQTSDSPLHF
TRBV18 | CASSPGGGNSYTF
TRBV20-1 | CRGRETQYF
TRBV3-1 | CASQHRNRYNEQFF
TRBV6-1 | CASSGGQGWDNEQFF
TRBV20-1 | CSARTDKINSPLHF
TRBV20-1 | CSARTSGETYNEQFF